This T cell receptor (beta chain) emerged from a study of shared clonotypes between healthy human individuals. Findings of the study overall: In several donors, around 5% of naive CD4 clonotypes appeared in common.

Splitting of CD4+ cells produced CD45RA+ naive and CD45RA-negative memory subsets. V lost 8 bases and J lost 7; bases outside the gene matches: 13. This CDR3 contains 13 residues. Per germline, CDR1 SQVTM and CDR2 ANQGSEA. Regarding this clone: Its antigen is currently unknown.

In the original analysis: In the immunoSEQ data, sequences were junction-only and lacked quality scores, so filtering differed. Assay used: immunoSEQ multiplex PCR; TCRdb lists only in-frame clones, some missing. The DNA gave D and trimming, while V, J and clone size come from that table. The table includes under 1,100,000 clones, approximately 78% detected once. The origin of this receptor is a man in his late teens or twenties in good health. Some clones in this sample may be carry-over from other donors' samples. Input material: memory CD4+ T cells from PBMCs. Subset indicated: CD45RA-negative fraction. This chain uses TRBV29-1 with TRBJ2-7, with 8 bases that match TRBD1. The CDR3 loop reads CSIHSQGAGEQYF. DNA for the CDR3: TGCAGCATTCACTCGCAGGGGGCGGGGGAGCAGTACTTC.